This TCR beta chain was recovered during a study of blood T cell repertoires in COVID-19. Study-level information: The origin of the acute and convalescent COVID-19 samples was the United States, Italy and Spain. Sample material is recorded as cDNA or gDNA derived from T cells, B-cell-depleted T cells, or PBMCs.

In the authors' workflow: Reference gene primers were amplified, and this amplification served to estimate nucleated cell counts. Repertoires were generated with immunoSEQ multiplex PCR, while TCRdb's copy carries only in-frame clones and drops some. V and J calls and clone size are copied from that table; D and trimming were computed from the DNA. The sample holds some 290,000 clones, approximately 87% seen once. Enrolled during active infection, Seattle patients were then followed longitudinally. Sequencing was done on a sample of peripheral blood. This sequence was found in a woman in her thirties with COVID-19, enrolled during active disease.

The CDR3 bases are TGTGCCAGTACGGGCGCGAGGGGGACCCAAGAGACCCAGTACTTC. It yields the protein CASTGARGTQETQYF. This sequence joins TRBV19 and TRBJ2-5, with D possibly matching TRBD1 (6 bases). The germline V and J ends were trimmed by 7 bases and 1 base, with 16 bases remaining between them. The CDR3 consists of 15 residues. The germline V gene encodes CDR1 LNHDA and CDR2 SQIVND (reference sequence).